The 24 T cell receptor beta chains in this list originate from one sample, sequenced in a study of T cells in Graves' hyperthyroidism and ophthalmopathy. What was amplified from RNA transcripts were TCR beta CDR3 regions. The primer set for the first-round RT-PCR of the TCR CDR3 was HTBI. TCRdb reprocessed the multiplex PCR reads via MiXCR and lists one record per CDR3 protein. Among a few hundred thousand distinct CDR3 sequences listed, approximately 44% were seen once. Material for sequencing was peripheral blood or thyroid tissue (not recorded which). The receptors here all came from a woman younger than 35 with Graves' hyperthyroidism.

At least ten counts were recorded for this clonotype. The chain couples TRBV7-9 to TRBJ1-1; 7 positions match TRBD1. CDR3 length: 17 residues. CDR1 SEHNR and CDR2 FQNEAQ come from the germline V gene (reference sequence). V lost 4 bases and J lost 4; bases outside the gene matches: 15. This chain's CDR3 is CASSSGTEVRVGTEAFF. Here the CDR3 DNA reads TGTGCCAGCAGCTCCGGGACAGAGGTCCGGGTAGGCACTGAAGCTTTCTTT.

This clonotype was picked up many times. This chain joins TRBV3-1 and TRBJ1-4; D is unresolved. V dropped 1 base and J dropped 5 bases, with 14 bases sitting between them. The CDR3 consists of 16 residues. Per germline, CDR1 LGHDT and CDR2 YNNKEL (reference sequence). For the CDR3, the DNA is TGTGCCAGCAGCCAAGGCCCCACGGGCCCGAATGAAAAACTGTTTTTT. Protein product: CASSQGPTGPNEKLFF.

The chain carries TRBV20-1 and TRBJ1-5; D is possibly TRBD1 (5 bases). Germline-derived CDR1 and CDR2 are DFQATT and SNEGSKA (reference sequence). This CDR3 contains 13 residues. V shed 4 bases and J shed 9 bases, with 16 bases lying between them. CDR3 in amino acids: CSATGTSGRPQHF. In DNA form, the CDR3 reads TGCAGTGCTACTGGGACTAGCGGGAGGCCCCAGCATTTT.

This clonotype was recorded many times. CDR3 loop: CASSEQGNEQYF. The CDR3 coding sequence is TGTGCCAGCAGTGAACAGGGGAACGAGCAGTACTTC. The chain employs TRBV2 and TRBJ2-7; maybe TRBD1 (6 bases). The length of the CDR3 is 12 residues. In germline, CDR1 is SNHLY, CDR2 FYNNEI. The V end lost 2 bases, the J end lost 5 bases, and 7 bases lay between the germline ends.

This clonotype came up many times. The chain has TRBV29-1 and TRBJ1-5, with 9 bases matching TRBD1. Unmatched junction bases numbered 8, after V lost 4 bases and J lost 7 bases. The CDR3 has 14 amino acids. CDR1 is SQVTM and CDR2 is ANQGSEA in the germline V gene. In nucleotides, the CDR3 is TGCAGCGTTGGACTGGGGACAGGGAGACAGCCCCAGCATTTT. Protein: CSVGLGTGRQPQHF.

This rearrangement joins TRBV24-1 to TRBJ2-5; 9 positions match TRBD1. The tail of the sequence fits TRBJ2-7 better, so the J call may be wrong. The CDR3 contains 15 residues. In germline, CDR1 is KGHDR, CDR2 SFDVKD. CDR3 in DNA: TGTGCCACCAGTGACCCGGGACAGGGTAACTACGAGCAGTACTTC. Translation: CATSDPGQGNYEQYF.

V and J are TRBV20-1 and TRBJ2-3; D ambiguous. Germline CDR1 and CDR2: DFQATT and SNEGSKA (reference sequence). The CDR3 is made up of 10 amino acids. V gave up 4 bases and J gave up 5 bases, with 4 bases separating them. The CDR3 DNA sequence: TGCAGTGCTAACGGAGATACGCAGTATTTT. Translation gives CSANGDTQYF.

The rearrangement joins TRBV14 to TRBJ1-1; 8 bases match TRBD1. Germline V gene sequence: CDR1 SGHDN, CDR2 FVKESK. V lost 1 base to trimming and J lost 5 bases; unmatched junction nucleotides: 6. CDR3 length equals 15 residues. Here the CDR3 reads CASSQGGQGETEAFF. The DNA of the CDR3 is TGTGCCAGCAGCCAAGGCGGACAGGGAGAAACTGAAGCTTTCTTT.

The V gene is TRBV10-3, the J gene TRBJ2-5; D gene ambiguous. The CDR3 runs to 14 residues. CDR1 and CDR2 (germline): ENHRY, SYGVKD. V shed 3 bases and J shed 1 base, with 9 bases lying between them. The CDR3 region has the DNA TGTGCCATCAGTGAATTGGAAACCCAAGAGACCCAGTACTTC. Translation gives CAISELETQETQYF.

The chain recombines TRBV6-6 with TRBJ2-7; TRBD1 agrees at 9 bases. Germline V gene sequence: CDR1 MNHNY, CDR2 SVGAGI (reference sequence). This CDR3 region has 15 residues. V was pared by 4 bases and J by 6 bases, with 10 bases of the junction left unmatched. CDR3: CASSSTVGDRAEQYF. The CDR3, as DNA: TGTGCCAGCAGTTCCACGGTGGGGGACAGGGCCGAGCAGTACTTC.

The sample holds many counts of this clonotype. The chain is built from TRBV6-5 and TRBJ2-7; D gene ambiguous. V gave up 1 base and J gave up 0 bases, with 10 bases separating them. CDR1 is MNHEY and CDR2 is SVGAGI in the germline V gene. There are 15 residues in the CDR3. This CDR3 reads CASSYYEVLSYEQYF. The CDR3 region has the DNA TGTGCCAGCAGTTACTACGAGGTCCTCTCCTACGAGCAGTACTTC.

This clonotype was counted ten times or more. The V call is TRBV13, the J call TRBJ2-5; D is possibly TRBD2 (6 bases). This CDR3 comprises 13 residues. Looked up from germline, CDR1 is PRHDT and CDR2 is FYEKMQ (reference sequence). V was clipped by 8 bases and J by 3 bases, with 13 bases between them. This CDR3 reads CASSTGEEETQYF. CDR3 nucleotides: TGTGCCAGCTCCACGGGAGAGGAAGAGACCCAGTACTTC.

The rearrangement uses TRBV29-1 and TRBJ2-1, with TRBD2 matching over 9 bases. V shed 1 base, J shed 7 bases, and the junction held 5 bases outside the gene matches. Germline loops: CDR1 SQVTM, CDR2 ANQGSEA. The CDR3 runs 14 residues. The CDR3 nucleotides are TGCAGCGTTGAAGTTAGCGGGAGAGGGAATGAGCAGTTCTTC. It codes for CSVEVSGRGNEQFF.

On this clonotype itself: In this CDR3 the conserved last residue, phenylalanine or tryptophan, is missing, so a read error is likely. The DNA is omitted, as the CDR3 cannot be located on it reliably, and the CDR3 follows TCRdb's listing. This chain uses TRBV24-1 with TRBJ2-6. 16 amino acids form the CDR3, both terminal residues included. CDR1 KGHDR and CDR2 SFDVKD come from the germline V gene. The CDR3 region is CATSELGPSGANVLVL.

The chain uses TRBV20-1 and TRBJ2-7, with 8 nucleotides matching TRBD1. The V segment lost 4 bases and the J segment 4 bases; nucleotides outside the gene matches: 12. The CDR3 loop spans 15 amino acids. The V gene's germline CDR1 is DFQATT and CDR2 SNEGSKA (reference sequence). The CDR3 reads CSAITQTGGRYEQYF. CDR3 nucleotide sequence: TGCAGTGCTATTACGCAAACAGGGGGTAGGTACGAGCAGTACTTC.

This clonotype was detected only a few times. The CDR3 DNA is TGCAGCGTTACAACCGGGGGTGGGGAGACCCAGTACTTC. Protein sequence: CSVTTGGGETQYF. This chain links TRBV29-1 with TRBJ2-5, with D possibly matching TRBD2 (6 bases). V dropped 5 bases and J dropped 5 bases, with 15 bases sitting between them. From germline, CDR1 is SQVTM and CDR2 ANQGSEA. The CDR3 contains 13 residues.

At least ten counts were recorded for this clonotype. The CDR3 spells CASSEAEGTGIGETQYF. The CDR3 coding sequence is TGTGCCAGCAGTGAAGCCGAAGGGACAGGGATTGGGGAGACCCAGTACTTC. The chain has TRBV2 and TRBJ2-5; the match to TRBD1 covers 9 bases. This CDR3 spans 17 amino acids. With V trimmed by 0 bases and J by 5 bases, 10 bases remained unmatched. Germline loops: CDR1 SNHLY, CDR2 FYNNEI.

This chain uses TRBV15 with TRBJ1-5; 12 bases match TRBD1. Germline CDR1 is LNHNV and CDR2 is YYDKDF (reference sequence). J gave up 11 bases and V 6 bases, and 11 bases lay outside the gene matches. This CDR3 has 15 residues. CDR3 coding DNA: TGTGCCACCAGACCGGGACAGGGGGCTTGGGAGACCCAGCATTTT. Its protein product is CATRPGQGAWETQHF.

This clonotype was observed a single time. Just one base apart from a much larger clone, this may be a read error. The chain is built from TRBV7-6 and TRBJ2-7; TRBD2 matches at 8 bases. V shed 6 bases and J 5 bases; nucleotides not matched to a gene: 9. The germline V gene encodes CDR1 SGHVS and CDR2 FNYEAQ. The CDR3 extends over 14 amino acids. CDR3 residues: CASSYRTSGNEQYF. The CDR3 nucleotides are TGTGCCAGCAGTTATCGAACTAGCGGTAACGAGCAGTACTTC.

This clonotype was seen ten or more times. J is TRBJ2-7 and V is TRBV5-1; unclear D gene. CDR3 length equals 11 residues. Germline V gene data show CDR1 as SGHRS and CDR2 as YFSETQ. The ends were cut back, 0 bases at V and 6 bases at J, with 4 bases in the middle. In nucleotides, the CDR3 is TGCGCCAGCAGCTTGGGGACCGAGCAGTACTTC. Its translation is CASSLGTEQYF. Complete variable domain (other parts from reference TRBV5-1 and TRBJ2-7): KAGVTQTPRYLIKTRGQQVTLSCSPISGHRSVSWYQQTPGQGLQFLFEYFSETQRNKGNFPGRFSGRQFSNSRSEMNVSTLELGDSALYLCASSLGTEQYFGPGTRLTVT.

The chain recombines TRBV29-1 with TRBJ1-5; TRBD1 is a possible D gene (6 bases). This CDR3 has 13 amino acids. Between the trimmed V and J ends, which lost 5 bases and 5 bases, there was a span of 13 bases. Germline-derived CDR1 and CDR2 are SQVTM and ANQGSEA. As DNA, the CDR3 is TGCAGCGTTAGGGCAGGGGCCTATCAGCCCCAGCATTTT. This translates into CSVRAGAYQPQHF.

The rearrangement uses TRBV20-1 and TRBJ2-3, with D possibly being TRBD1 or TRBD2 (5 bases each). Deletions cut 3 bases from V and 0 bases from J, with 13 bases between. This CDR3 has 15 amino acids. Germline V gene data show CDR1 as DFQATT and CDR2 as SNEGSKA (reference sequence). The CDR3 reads CSASRGDSSTDTQYF. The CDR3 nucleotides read TGCAGTGCTAGCCGAGGGGATTCTAGCACAGATACGCAGTATTTT.

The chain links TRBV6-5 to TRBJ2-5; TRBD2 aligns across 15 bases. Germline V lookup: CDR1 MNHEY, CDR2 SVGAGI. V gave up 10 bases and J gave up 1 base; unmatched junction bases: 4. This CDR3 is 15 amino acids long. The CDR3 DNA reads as TGTGCCACCTCGGGACTAGCGGGAGGCCAAGAGACCCAGTACTTC. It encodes CATSGLAGGQETQYF.

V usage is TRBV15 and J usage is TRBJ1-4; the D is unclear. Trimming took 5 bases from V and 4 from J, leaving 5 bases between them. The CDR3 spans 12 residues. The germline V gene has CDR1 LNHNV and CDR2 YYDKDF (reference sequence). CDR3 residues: CATSQYNEKLFF. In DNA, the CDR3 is TGTGCCACCAGCCAGTATAATGAAAAACTGTTTTTT.